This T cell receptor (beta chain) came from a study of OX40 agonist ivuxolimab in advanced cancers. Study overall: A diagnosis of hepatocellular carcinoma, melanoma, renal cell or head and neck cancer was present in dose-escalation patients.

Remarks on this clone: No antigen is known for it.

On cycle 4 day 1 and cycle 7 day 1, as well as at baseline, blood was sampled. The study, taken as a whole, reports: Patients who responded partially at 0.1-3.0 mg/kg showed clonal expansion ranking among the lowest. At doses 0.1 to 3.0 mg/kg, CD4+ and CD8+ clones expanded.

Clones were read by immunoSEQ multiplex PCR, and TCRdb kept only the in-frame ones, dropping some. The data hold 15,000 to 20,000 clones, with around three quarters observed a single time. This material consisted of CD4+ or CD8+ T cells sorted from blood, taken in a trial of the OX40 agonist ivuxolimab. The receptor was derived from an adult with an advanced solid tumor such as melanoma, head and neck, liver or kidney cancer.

The CDR3 here is CASSQDRSLTEAFF. As DNA, the CDR3 is TGCGCCAGCAGCCAAGACCGGTCCTTGACTGAAGCTTTCTTT. V gene TRBV4-3 combines with J gene TRBJ1-1, with D unresolved. CDR1 and CDR2 (germline): LGHNA, YSLEER. The length of the CDR3 is 14 residues. The ends were cut back, 0 bases at V and 5 bases at J, with 10 bases in the middle.